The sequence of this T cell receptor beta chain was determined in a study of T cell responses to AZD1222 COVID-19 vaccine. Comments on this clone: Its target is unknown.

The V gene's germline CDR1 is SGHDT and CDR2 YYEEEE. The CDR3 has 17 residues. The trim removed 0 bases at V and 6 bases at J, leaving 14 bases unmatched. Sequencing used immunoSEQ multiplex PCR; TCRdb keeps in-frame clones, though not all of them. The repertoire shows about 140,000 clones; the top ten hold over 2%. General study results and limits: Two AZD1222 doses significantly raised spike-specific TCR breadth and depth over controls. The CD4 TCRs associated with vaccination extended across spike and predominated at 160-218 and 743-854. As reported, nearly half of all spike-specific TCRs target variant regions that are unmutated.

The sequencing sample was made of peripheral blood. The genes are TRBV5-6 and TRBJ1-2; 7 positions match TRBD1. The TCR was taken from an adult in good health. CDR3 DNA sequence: TGTGCCAGCAGCTTGGGCCCTCCAGGGGGTGGCCTAGATGGCTACACCTTC. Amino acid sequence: CASSLGPPGGGLDGYTF.